This section outlines one T cell receptor (beta chain) sequence together with its context. Its antigen is unidentified. Assay: immunoSEQ multiplex PCR; the TCRdb copy retains only in-frame clones and omits some. The profile shows tens of thousands of clones, almost 85% of them singletons. Under the ViraFEST assay, PBMC were stimulated with viral peptide pools so that antigen-specific CD4+ T cells expanded. Sequencing was performed afterwards. At the end of over 8 days of culture, CD4+ T cells were isolated. The participants, recipients of two vaccine doses, got either BNT162b2 or mRNA-1273. Half the medium was swapped for IL-2 medium on days 3 and 7. These data are taken from a study of vaccination effects on CD4 cells after COVID-19. Study results and limitations: Missing from the study were early post-infection timepoints, and its convalescent patients were few. Late post-vaccination, clones induced by infection and those induced by vaccine underwent marked clonal contraction.

The sample consisted of CD4+ T cells from PBMCs cultured with HCoV-NL63 spike peptides, taken after COVID-19 vaccination. This sequence originates from a human donor who received a COVID-19 vaccine. Some clones in this sample may be carry-over from other donors' samples.

DNA of the CDR3: TGTGCCAGCAGCCCCCCCAGGTCGGGCGGCGGGGAGCTGTTTTTT. Amino acid sequence: CASSPPRSGGGELFF. The chain employs TRBV3-1 (or the pseudogene TRBV3-2) and TRBJ2-2; unclear D gene. The CDR3 is 15 amino acids. Germline CDR1 and CDR2: LGHDT and YNNKEL (reference sequence). V dropped 4 bases and J dropped 7 bases, with 16 bases sitting between them.